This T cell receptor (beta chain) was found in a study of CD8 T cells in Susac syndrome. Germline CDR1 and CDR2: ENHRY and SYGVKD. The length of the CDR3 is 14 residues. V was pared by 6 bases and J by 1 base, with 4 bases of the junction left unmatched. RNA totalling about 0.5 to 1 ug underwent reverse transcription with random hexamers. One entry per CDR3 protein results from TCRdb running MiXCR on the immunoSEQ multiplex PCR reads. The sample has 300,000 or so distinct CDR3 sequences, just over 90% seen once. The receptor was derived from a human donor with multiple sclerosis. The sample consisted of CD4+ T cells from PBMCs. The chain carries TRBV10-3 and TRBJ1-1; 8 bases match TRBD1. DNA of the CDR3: TGTGCCATCAGGACAGGGGCGCAGAACACTGAAGCTTTCTTT. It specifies CAIRTGAQNTEAFF.